Listed below are T cell receptor beta chains from one sample, sequenced in a study of T cells in tumors after PD-1 blockade. The table came from immunoSEQ multiplex PCR; TCRdb's copy has only in-frame clones and leaves some out. This sample yields 40,000 to 55,000 clones, of which roughly 79% are seen a single time; roughly 17% belongs to the top ten. The sample here was PBMCs, taken before anti-PD-1 treatment. The source is a human donor with basal cell carcinoma. Each CDR3 is given with its conserved first and last residue. The D gene is left open where the match is weak. Clone size is not always given. Where it is, it says once, few, many or a class for expanded clones.

clone_size j_call d_call v_call cdr3_aa cdr3_nt
few TRBJ2-5 TRBD1 TRBV10-1 CASSESTGRETQYF TGCGCCAGCAGTGAGTCGACAGGGCGGGAGACCCAGTACTTC
NA TRBJ2-1 NA TRBV28 CASSGPKSQFF TGTGCCAGTTCTGGGCCCAAATCCCAGTTCTTC
NA TRBJ1-2 TRBD1 TRBV5-1 CASSWGGQGNGYTF TGCGCCAGCAGCTGGGGGGGACAGGGGAATGGCTACACCTTC
NA TRBJ1-5 NA TRBV5-6 CASSLGVNQPQHF TGTGCCAGCAGCTTGGGGGTGAATCAGCCCCAGCATTTT
few TRBJ2-7 NA TRBV19 CASSYRASYEQYF TGTGCCAGTAGTTACAGGGCCTCCTACGAGCAGTACTTC
NA TRBJ2-5 TRBD1 TRBV28 CASRTGVKTQYF TGTGCCAGCAGGACAGGGGTGAAGACCCAGTACTTC
NA TRBJ2-3 NA TRBV12-3/TRBV12-4 CASSFGATDTQYF TGTGCCAGCAGTTTTGGGGCCACAGATACGCAGTATTTT
NA TRBJ1-3 NA TRBV5-1 CASSLDSWYAGNTIYF TGCGCCAGCAGCTTGGATTCATGGTATGCTGGAAACACCATATATTTT
medium-sized TRBJ2-1 NA TRBV30 CAWSDYNEQFF TGTGCCTGGAGTGATTACAATGAGCAGTTCTTC
NA TRBJ1-2 NA TRBV12-3/TRBV12-4 CASSLEQPYGYTF TGTGCCAGCAGTTTAGAACAGCCCTATGGCTACACCTTC
NA TRBJ1-3 TRBD1 TRBV24-1 CATSDPGTAGNTIYF TGTGCCACCAGTGACCCCGGGACAGCTGGAAACACCATATATTTT
once TRBJ1-1 NA TRBV5-6 CASSLEFRGGTEAFF TGTGCCAGCAGCTTGGAGTTTAGGGGAGGAACTGAAGCTTTCTTT
once TRBJ2-1 NA TRBV19 CASSIELVYNEQFF TGTGCCAGTAGTATTGAACTAGTCTACAATGAGCAGTTCTTC
NA TRBJ2-5 TRBD1 TRBV5-1 CASSEKQGLETQYF TGCGCCAGCAGCGAAAAACAGGGGTTAGAGACCCAGTACTTC
NA TRBJ2-5 TRBD2 TRBV4-2 CASSQDKTSGQETQYF TGTGCCAGCAGCCAAGATAAAACTAGCGGGCAAGAGACCCAGTACTTC
few TRBJ2-2 TRBD2 TRBV2 CASIREVNTGELFF TGTGCCAGCATACGGGAGGTGAACACCGGGGAGCTGTTTTTT
NA TRBJ2-7 NA TRBV24-1 CATSDALRPGGYEQYF TGTGCCACCAGTGATGCTCTCCGACCGGGTGGCTACGAGCAGTACTTC
NA TRBJ1-5 TRBD1 TRBV27 CASSPAGGPSPQHF TGTGCCAGCAGTCCCGCAGGGGGCCCATCGCCCCAGCATTTT
NA TRBJ2-3 TRBD1 TRBV7-3 CASSLWDRGTDTQYF TGTGCCAGCAGCTTATGGGACAGGGGAACAGATACGCAGTATTTT
NA TRBJ2-2 TRBD1 TRBV6-5 CATPGQGRNTGELFF TGTGCCACCCCAGGACAGGGCCGTAACACCGGGGAGCTGTTTTTT
NA TRBJ2-5 TRBD1 TRBV18 CASSPGTGVIETQYF TGTGCCAGCTCACCCGGGACAGGGGTCATAGAGACCCAGTACTTC
few TRBJ1-1 TRBD1 TRBV2 CASTRQGNTEAFF TGTGCCAGCACCCGACAGGGGAACACTGAAGCTTTCTTT
few TRBJ2-1 TRBD2 TRBV2 CASCEREGSYNEQFF TGTGCCAGCTGTGAGCGGGAGGGATCCTACAATGAGCAGTTCTTC
NA TRBJ2-2 NA TRBV9 CASSAWTANTGELFF TGTGCCAGCAGCGCCTGGACAGCGAACACCGGGGAGCTGTTTTTT
NA TRBJ2-7 TRBD1 TRBV29-1 CSGAGQGLDEQYF TGCAGCGGAGCGGGACAGGGTCTCGACGAGCAGTACTTC
NA TRBJ2-7 TRBD2 TRBV27 CASRPGTSGFYEQYF TGTGCCAGCAGACCCGGGACTAGCGGGTTCTACGAGCAGTACTTC
NA TRBJ1-5 TRBD1 TRBV5-5 CASSSQTGVNQPQHF TGTGCCAGCAGCTCGCAGACAGGGGTCAATCAGCCCCAGCATTTT
NA TRBJ2-6 NA TRBV7-9 CASSLAGANVLTF TGTGCCAGCAGCTTAGCTGGGGCCAACGTCCTGACTTTC
NA TRBJ1-2 TRBD1 TRBV25-1 CASSFRGTYGYTF TGTGCCAGCAGTTTCAGGGGGACCTATGGCTACACCTTC
once TRBJ2-7 NA TRBV27 CASCSITRDLVGEQYF TGTGCCAGCTGTTCAATTACTCGGGATCTCGTGGGGGAGCAGTACTTC
medium-sized TRBJ1-1 NA TRBV6-6 CASSYSGAENTEAFF TGTGCCAGCAGTTACTCAGGCGCAGAGAACACTGAAGCTTTCTTT
NA TRBJ2-3 NA TRBV5-6 CASSLRAHASTDTQYF TGTGCCAGCAGCTTACGGGCTCACGCTAGCACAGATACGCAGTATTTT
once TRBJ1-4 NA TRBV3-1/TRBV3-2 CASSQDRARNEKLFF TGTGCCAGCAGCCAAGATAGGGCGCGTAATGAAAAACTGTTTTTT
once TRBJ2-5 NA TRBV3-1/TRBV3-2 CASSRNTGSETQYF TGTGCCAGCAGCCGCAACACAGGGAGTGAGACCCAGTACTTC
few TRBJ1-5 NA TRBV18 CASSPGNNQPQHF TGTGCCAGCTCACCAGGGAACAATCAGCCCCAGCATTTT
NA TRBJ2-7 TRBD1 TRBV24-1 CATSDPDRGRPYEQYF TGTGCCACCAGTGATCCAGACAGGGGTAGACCCTACGAGCAGTACTTC
NA TRBJ1-1 NA TRBV27 CASSLNQGYLRTEAFF TGTGCCAGCAGTTTAAATCAGGGTTATTTGCGAACTGAAGCTTTCTTT
NA TRBJ1-6 NA TRBV5-6 CASSLGQANSPLHF TGTGCCAGCAGCTTGGGACAGGCCAATTCACCCCTCCACTTT
NA TRBJ1-1 TRBD1 TRBV9 CASSPQGALIAFF TGTGCCAGCAGCCCACAGGGGGCGCTTATAGCTTTCTTT
NA TRBJ1-2 NA TRBV5-1 CASSTDRPRGGYTF TGCGCCAGCAGCACAGACCGGCCTCGGGGGGGCTACACCTTC
once TRBJ2-6 NA TRBV4-2 CASSQVGVTAGANVLTF TGTGCCAGCAGCCAAGTCGGGGTTACGGCTGGGGCCAACGTCCTGACTTTC
NA TRBJ2-3 NA TRBV18 CASSPPRTGTDTQYF TGTGCCAGCTCACCACCGCGGACAGGCACAGATACGCAGTATTTT
few TRBJ2-5 TRBD1 TRBV5-1 CASRTGVGETQYF TGCGCCAGCAGAACAGGGGTGGGGGAGACCCAGTACTTC
few TRBJ1-1 TRBD1 TRBV29-1 CSVERLFSGTGWENTEAFF TGCAGCGTTGAAAGGCTCTTTAGCGGGACAGGGTGGGAAAACACTGAAGCTTTCTTT
once TRBJ1-2 NA TRBV5-5 CASSLLVQGGYGYTF TGTGCCAGCAGCTTGCTAGTACAGGGAGGGTATGGCTACACCTTC
NA TRBJ2-5 TRBD2 TRBV11-3 CASSLGQTSGRGETQYF TGTGCCAGCAGCTTAGGACAGACTAGCGGGAGGGGAGAGACCCAGTACTTC
NA TRBJ1-2 TRBD1 TRBV19 CASSIGTGSYGYTF TGTGCCAGTAGTATCGGGACAGGGAGCTATGGCTACACCTTC
few TRBJ2-7 NA TRBV3-1/TRBV3-2 CASSHQPAYEQYF TGTGCCAGCAGCCACCAACCCGCCTACGAGCAGTACTTC
NA TRBJ2-1 TRBD2 TRBV6-6 CASSWGGANNEQFF TGTGCCAGCAGTTGGGGGGGTGCCAACAATGAGCAGTTCTTC
NA TRBJ2-1 NA TRBV2 CASSPTRGGNEQFF TGTGCCAGCAGTCCCACGAGGGGAGGCAATGAGCAGTTCTTC
NA TRBJ2-7 NA TRBV28 CASSPLGQTYEQYF TGTGCCAGCAGTCCCCTCGGACAGACCTACGAGCAGTACTTC
NA TRBJ2-1 TRBD1 TRBV29-1 CSVRGQGPYNEQFF TGCAGCGTTCGTGGACAGGGCCCTTACAATGAGCAGTTCTTC
NA TRBJ1-1 NA TRBV9 CASSAWPMGTEAFF TGTGCCAGCAGCGCGTGGCCCATGGGCACTGAAGCTTTCTTT
few TRBJ1-2 NA TRBV28 CASSLEGWVPSYGYTF TGTGCCAGCAGTTTGGAGGGGTGGGTTCCTTCCTATGGCTACACCTTC